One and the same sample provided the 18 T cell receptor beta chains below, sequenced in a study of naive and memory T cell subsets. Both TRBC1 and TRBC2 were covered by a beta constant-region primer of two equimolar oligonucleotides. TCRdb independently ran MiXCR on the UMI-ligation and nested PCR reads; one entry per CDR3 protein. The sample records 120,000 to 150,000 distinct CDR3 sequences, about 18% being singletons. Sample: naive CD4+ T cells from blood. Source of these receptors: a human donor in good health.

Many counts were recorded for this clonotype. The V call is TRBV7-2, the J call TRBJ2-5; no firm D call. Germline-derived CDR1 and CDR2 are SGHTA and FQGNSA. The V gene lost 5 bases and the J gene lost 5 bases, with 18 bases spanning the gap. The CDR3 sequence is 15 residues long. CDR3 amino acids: CASSPRGSSQETQYF. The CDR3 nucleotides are TGTGCCAGCAGCCCCCGAGGCTCCAGCCAGGAGACCCAGTACTTC.

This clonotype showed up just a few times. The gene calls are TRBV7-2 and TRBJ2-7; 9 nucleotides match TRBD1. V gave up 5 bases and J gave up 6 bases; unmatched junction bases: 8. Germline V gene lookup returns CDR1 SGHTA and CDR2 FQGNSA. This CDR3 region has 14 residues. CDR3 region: CASSPGTGSLEQYF. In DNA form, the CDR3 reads TGTGCCAGCAGCCCCGGGACAGGGTCTCTCGAGCAGTACTTC.

CDR3 coding DNA: TGTGCCAGCTCGGGGGAGGCTGAAGCTTTCTTT. Translation gives CASSGEAEAFF. The chain uses TRBV18 and TRBJ1-1; D may be TRBD1 (5 bases). V dropped 6 bases and J dropped 6 bases, with 8 bases sitting between them. This CDR3 is 11 amino acids long. Germline CDR1 reads KGHSH; CDR2 reads LQKENI.

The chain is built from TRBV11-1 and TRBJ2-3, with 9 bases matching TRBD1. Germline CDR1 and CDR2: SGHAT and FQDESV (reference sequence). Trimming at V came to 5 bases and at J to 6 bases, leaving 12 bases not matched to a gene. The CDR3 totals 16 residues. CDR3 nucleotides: TGTGCCAGCAGCCCGCATTTACAGGGGGCGGGGGATACGCAGTATTTT. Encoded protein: CASSPHLQGAGDTQYF.

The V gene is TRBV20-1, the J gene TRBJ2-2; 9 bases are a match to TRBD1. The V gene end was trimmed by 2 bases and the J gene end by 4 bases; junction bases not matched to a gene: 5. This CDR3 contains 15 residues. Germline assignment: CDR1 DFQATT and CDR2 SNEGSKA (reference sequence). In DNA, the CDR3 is TGCAGTGCTAGACCTCCGGGACAGGGCACCGGGGAGCTGTTTTTT. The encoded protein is CSARPPGQGTGELFF.

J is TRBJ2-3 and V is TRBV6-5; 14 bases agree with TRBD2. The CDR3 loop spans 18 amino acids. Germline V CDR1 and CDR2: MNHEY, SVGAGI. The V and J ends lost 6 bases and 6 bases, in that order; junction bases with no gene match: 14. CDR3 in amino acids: CASRYSTGTSGSADTQYF. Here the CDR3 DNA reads TGTGCCAGCAGATACAGCACCGGGACTAGCGGGAGCGCGGATACGCAGTATTTT.

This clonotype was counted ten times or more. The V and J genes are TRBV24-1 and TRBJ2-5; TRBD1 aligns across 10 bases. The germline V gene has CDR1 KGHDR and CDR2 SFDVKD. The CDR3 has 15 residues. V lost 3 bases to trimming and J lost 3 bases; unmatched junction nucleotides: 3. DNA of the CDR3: TGTGCCACCAGTGATCCCGGGACAGGGGAAGAGACCCAGTACTTC. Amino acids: CATSDPGTGEETQYF.

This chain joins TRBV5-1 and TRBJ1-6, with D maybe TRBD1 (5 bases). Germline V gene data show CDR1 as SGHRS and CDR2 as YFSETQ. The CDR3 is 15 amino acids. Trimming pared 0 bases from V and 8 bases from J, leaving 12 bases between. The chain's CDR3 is CASSLVGRVYSPLHF. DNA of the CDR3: TGCGCCAGCAGCTTGGTGGGCAGGGTATATTCACCCCTCCACTTT.

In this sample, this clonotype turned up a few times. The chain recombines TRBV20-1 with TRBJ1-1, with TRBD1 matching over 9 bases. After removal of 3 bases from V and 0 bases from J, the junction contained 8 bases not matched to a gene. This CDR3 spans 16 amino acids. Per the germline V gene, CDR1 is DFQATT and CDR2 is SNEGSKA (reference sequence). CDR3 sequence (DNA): TGCAGTGCTAGGAGTGTACAGGGGGCGGTGAACACTGAAGCTTTCTTT. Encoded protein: CSARSVQGAVNTEAFF.

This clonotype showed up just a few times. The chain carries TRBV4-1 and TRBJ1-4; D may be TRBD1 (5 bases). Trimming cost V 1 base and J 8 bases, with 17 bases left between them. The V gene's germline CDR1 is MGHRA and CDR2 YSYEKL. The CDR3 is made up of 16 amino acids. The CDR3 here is CASSQGQKGLGEKLFF. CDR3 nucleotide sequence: TGCGCCAGCAGCCAAGGTCAAAAGGGGTTAGGGGAAAAACTGTTTTTT.

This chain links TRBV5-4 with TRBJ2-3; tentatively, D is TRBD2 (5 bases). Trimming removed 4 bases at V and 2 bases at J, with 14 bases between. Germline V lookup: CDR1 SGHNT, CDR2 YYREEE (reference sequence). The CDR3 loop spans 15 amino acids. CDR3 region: CASSPDGGYTDTQYF. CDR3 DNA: TGTGCCAGCAGCCCGGACGGAGGATACACAGATACGCAGTATTTT.

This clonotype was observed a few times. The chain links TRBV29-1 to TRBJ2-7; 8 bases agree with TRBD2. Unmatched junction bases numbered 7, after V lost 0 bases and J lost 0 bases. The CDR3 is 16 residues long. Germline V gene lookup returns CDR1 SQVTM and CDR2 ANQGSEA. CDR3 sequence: CSVEELAGPISYEQYF. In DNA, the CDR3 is TGCAGCGTTGAAGAGTTAGCGGGACCGATCTCCTACGAGCAGTACTTC.

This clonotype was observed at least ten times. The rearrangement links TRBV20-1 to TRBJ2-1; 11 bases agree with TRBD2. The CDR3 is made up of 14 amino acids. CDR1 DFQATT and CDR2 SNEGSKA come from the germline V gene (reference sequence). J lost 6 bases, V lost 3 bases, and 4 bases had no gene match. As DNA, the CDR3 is TGCAGTGCTAGCGTGACTAGCGGGATCAATGAGCAGTTCTTC. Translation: CSASVTSGINEQFF.

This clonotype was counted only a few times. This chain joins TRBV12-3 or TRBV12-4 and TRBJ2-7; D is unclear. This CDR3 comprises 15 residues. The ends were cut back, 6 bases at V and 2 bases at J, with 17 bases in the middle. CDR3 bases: TGTGCCAGCAGCCTAACGGTAGGGAAGGCCTACGAGCAGTACTTC. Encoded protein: CASSLTVGKAYEQYF.

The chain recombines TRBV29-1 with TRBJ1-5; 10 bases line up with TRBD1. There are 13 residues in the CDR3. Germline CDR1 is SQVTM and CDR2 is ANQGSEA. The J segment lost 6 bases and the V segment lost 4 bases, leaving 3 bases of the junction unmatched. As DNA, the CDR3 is TGCAGCGTTGGGGGGGACAGGGGTCAGCCCCAGCATTTT. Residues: CSVGGDRGQPQHF.

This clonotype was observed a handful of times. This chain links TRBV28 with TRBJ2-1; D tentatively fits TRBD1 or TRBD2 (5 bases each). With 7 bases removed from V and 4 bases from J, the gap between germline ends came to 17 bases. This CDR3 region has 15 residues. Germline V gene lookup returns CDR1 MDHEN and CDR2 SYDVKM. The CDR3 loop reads CASITGTALYNEQFF. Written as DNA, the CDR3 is TGTGCCAGCATAACCGGGACGGCACTATACAATGAGCAGTTCTTC.

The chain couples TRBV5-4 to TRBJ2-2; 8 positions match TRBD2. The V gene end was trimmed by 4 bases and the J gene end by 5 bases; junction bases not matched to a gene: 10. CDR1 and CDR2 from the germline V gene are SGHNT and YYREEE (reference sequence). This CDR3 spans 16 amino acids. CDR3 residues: CASSQGLQRETGELFF. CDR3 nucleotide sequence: TGTGCCAGCAGCCAAGGACTGCAGCGGGAGACCGGGGAGCTGTTTTTT.

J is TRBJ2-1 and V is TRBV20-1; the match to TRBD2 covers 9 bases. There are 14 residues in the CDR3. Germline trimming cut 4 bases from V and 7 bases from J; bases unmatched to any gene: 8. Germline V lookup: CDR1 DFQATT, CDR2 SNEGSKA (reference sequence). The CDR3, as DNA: TGCAGTGCTACCCTGGGGGCGGGAGGGAATGAGCAGTTCTTC. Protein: CSATLGAGGNEQFF.